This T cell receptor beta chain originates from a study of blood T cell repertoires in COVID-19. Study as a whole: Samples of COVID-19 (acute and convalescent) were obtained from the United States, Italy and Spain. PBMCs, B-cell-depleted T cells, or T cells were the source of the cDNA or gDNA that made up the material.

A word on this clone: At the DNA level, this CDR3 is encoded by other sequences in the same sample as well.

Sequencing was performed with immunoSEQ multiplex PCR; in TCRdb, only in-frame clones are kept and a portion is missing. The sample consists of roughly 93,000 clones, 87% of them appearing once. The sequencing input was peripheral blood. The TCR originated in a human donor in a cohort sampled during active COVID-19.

CDR3 coding DNA: TGTGCCAGCAGTTTGACCGGAGGGAGCAATCAGCCCCAGCATTTT. It is translated as CASSLTGGSNQPQHF. The rearrangement links TRBV28 to TRBJ1-5, with unresolved D. From germline, CDR1 is MDHEN and CDR2 SYDVKM. CDR3 length: 15 residues. The ends were cut back, 3 bases at V and 1 base at J, with 10 bases in the middle.